Below, one T cell receptor beta chain is given with its context. Its antigen is unidentified. PCR primers comprised 60 Vbeta and 13 Jbeta primers. This table comes from immunoSEQ multiplex PCR, and its TCRdb copy is limited to in-frame clones, with some not included. This sample has roughly 110,000 clones, with 81% found just once. This sample is part of a study of cytomegalovirus exposure and HLA in healthy donors. Overall study findings and caveats: Reportedly, HLA-A and HLA-B alleles of most subjects were accurately predicted from TCR beta. Upon later analysis, HLA-associated TCR beta chains proved more clonally expanded than other, equally common chains. Earlier results showed most TCR beta V segments being productive about 90% or about 30% of the time. Across donors, sequencing depth was assumed by presence/absence analyses to be roughly uniform.

This CDR3 comprises 12 residues. Germline values: CDR1 GTSNPN, CDR2 SVGIG (reference sequence). V was cut by 4 bases and J by 8 bases, with 14 bases left in between. Sequencing used PBMCs. This chain joins TRBV30 and TRBJ1-2; D gene uncertain. The origin of this receptor is a man aged 30-40 years in good health and CMV-seronegative. The CDR3 DNA is TGTGCCTGGAACGGAGAACGTTTAGGCTACACCTTC. Encoded protein: CAWNGERLGYTF.